These T cell receptor beta chains were read from a single sample in a study of shared clonotypes between healthy human individuals. Only in-frame clones appear in the TCRdb table, and some are missing; sequencing was by immunoSEQ multiplex PCR. This table holds about 2.2 million clones, approximately 94% found once. The source material was naive CD8+ T cells from PBMCs. The receptors were gathered from a man aged 18-30 years in good health. Some clones in this sample may be carry-over from other donors' samples. CDR3s include the opening cysteine and the closing phenylalanine or tryptophan. A D gene is named only where the DNA matches it firmly. Size tells how often a clone was seen (once, few, many) or the class of an expanded clone, and some rows leave it out.

TRBV29-1	TRBD1	TRBJ2-7	13	once	CSVSGTGIFEQYF	TGCAGCGTCTCCGGGACAGGGATCTTTGAGCAGTACTTC
TRBV7-9	NA	TRBJ2-1	15	NA	CASSPLGVLYNEQFF	TGTGCCAGCAGCCCCCTGGGGGTTCTTTACAATGAGCAGTTCTTC
TRBV11-3	NA	TRBJ2-2	11	NA	CASSRAEELFF	TGTGCCAGCAGCCGCGCCGAGGAGCTGTTTTTT
TRBV4-2	NA	TRBJ1-5	15	few	CASSQDGNSNQPQHF	TGTGCCAGCAGCCAAGATGGAAACAGCAATCAGCCCCAGCATTTT
TRBV5-3	TRBD2	TRBJ2-4	20	NA	CARSCAGTSGEKLAKNIQYF	TGTGCCAGAAGCTGCGCCGGGACTAGCGGGGAAAAACTAGCCAAAAACATTCAGTACTTC
TRBV29-1	TRBD2	TRBJ2-1	16	once	CSVGLAGGNTYNEQFF	TGCAGCGTTGGCCTAGCGGGAGGGAATACCTACAATGAGCAGTTCTTC
TRBV5-1	NA	TRBJ2-7	12	NA	CASSLSGYEQYF	TGCGCCAGCAGCTTGAGCGGTTACGAGCAGTACTTC
TRBV27	NA	TRBJ2-7	13	NA	CASSFGRFYEQYF	TGTGCCAGCAGTTTCGGCAGATTCTACGAGCAGTACTTC
TRBV5-1	NA	TRBJ2-7	14	NA	CASSIGTASYEQYF	TGCGCCAGCAGCATCGGGACCGCATCCTACGAGCAGTACTTC
TRBV27	TRBD1	TRBJ2-7	15	NA	CASSESGTGYYEQYF	TGTGCCAGCAGTGAGTCCGGGACAGGGTACTACGAGCAGTACTTC
TRBV28	NA	TRBJ2-7	12	NA	CASSFGLGEQYF	TGTGCCAGCAGTTTTGGGCTAGGCGAGCAGTACTTC
TRBV27	TRBD2	TRBJ2-7	16	NA	CASSSFSGGSSYEQYF	TGTGCCAGCAGTTCGTTTAGCGGGGGAAGCTCCTACGAGCAGTACTTC
TRBV11-3	TRBD1	TRBJ2-3	15	NA	CASSFRTGGVDTQYF	TGTGCCAGCAGCTTCCGGACAGGGGGCGTAGATACGCAGTATTTT
TRBV5-1	TRBD2	TRBJ2-1	16	NA	CASSFDSGRAGNEQFF	TGCGCCAGCAGCTTCGATAGCGGGAGGGCCGGGAATGAGCAGTTCTTC
TRBV6-5	TRBD1	TRBJ1-5	15	NA	CASSYGTGVNQPQHF	TGTGCCAGCAGTTACGGGACAGGGGTCAATCAGCCCCAGCATTTT
TRBV9	NA	TRBJ1-1	15	NA	CASSVGSYMNTEAFF	TGTGCCAGCAGCGTAGGGAGCTACATGAACACTGAAGCTTTCTTT
TRBV25-1	NA	TRBJ2-1	9	NA	CASSDEQFF	TGTGCCAGCAGTGATGAGCAGTTCTTC
TRBV5-4	NA	TRBJ2-1	12	NA	CASSRGEDEQFF	TGTGCCAGCAGTAGAGGGGAGGATGAGCAGTTCTTC
TRBV9	NA	TRBJ2-2	16	NA	CASSPFPGQLAGELFF	TGTGCCAGCAGCCCCTTTCCGGGACAATTGGCCGGGGAGCTGTTTTTT
TRBV13	TRBD2	TRBJ2-7	14	NA	CASSELAGVGEQYF	TGTGCCAGCAGCGAACTAGCGGGAGTAGGCGAGCAGTACTTC
TRBV10-3	TRBD1	TRBJ1-4	17	NA	CAISDPPRTGDGEKLFF	TGTGCCATCAGTGACCCGCCCCGGACAGGGGATGGTGAAAAACTGTTTTTT
TRBV4-1	TRBD2	TRBJ2-7	15	once	CASSQEGSGSFEQYF	TGCGCCAGCAGCCAAGAGGGTAGCGGGAGTTTTGAGCAGTACTTC
TRBV28	NA	TRBJ1-4	18	NA	CASSFPPTASATNEKLFF	TGTGCCAGCAGTTTCCCCCCGACAGCATCTGCAACTAATGAAAAACTGTTTTTT
TRBV19	NA	TRBJ1-1	14	NA	CASTGWLKNTEAFF	TGTGCCAGTACCGGGTGGTTGAAGAACACTGAAGCTTTCTTT
TRBV9	NA	TRBJ1-3	16	NA	CASSATRGSSGNTIYF	TGTGCCAGCAGCGCTACGCGCGGGTCCTCTGGAAACACCATATATTTT
TRBV5-4	TRBD2	TRBJ2-5	13	NA	CASSLGGGETQYF	TGTGCCAGCAGCCTGGGGGGGGGAGAGACCCAGTACTTC
TRBV4-2	NA	TRBJ1-1	16	few	CASSQGTQGLNTEAFF	TGTGCCAGCAGCCAAGGTACCCAGGGACTGAACACTGAAGCTTTCTTT
TRBV6-5	NA	TRBJ2-7	14	NA	CASSSGDVSYEQYF	TGTGCCAGCAGTTCCGGGGATGTCTCCTACGAGCAGTACTTC
TRBV27	NA	TRBJ2-1	13	NA	CASSLSKLGEQFF	TGTGCCAGCAGTTTATCGAAGCTGGGTGAGCAGTTCTTC
TRBV19	NA	TRBJ1-1	13	NA	CASSTLPTDEAFF	TGTGCCAGTAGTACCTTACCGACAGATGAAGCTTTCTTT